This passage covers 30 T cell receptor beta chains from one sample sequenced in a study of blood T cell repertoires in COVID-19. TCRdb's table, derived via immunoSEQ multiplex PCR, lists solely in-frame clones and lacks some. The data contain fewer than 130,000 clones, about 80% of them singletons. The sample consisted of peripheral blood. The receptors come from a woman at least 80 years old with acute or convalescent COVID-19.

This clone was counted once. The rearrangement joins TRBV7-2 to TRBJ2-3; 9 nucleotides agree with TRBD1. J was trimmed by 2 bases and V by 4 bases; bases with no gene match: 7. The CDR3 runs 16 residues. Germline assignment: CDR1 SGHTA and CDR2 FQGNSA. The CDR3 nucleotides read TGTGCCAGCAGCTCCGGGACAGGGCGGTTCACAGATACGCAGTATTTT. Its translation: CASSSGTGRFTDTQYF.

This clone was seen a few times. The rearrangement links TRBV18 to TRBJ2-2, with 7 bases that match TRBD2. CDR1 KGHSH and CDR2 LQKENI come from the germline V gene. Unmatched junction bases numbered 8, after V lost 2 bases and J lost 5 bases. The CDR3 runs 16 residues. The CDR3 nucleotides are TGTGCCAGCTCACCAGGACTAGTACAGCATACCGGGGAGCTGTTTTTT. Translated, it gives CASSPGLVQHTGELFF.

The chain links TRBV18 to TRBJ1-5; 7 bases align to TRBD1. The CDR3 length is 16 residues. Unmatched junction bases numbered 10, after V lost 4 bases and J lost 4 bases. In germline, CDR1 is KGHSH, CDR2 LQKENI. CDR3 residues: CASSLEEGAGNQPQHF. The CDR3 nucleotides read TGTGCCAGCTCACTCGAAGAGGGGGCAGGGAATCAGCCCCAGCATTTT.

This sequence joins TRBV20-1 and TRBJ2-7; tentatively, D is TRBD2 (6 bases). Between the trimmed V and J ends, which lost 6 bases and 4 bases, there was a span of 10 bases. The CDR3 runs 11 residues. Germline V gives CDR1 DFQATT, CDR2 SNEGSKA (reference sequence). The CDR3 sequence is CSALRGYEQYF. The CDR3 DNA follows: TGCAGTGCCCTTCGGGGGTACGAGCAGTACTTC.

The CDR3: CATSILGGGAPGGNEQYF. CDR3 DNA: TGTGCCACCAGTATTCTAGGCGGGGGGGCACCTGGAGGCAACGAGCAGTACTTC. This chain joins TRBV24-1 and TRBJ2-7; 9 nucleotides align to TRBD2. The V and J ends lost 6 bases and 5 bases, in that order; junction bases with no gene match: 19. The CDR3 consists of 18 residues. Germline V CDR1 and CDR2: KGHDR, SFDVKD.

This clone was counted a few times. This chain's CDR3 is CASSISSGTVLDTQYF. The CDR3 DNA is TGTGCCAGTAGTATTTCTAGCGGGACCGTCTTAGATACGCAGTATTTT. The rearrangement joins TRBV19 to TRBJ2-3; 9 nucleotides match TRBD2. With V trimmed by 3 bases and J by 5 bases, 9 bases remained unmatched. The CDR3 has 16 residues. Germline CDR1 LNHDA, CDR2 SQIVND (reference sequence).

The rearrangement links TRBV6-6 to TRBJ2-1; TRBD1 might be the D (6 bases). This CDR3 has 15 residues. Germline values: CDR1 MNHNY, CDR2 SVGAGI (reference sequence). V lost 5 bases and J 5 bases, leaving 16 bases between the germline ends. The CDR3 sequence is CASSKIRTVNNEQFF. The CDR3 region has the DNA TGTGCCAGCAGTAAGATTAGGACAGTTAACAATGAGCAGTTCTTC.

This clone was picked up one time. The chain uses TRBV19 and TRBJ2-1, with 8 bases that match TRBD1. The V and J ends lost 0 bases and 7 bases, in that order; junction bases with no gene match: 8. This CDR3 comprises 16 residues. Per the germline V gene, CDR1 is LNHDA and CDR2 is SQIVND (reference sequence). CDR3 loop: CASSIDRRTGINEQFF. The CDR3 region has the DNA TGTGCCAGTAGTATAGATAGAAGGACAGGGATTAATGAGCAGTTCTTC.

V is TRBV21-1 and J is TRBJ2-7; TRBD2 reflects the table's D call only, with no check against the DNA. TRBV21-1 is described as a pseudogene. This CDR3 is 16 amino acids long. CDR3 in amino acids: CASSKAIGGDSYEQYF. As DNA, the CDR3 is TGTGCCAGCAGCAAAGCCATTGGTGGAGACTCCTACGAGCAGTACTTC.

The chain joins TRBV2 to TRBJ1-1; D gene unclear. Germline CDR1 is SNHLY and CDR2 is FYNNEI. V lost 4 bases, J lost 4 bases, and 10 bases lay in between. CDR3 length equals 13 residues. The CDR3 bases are TGTGCCAGCAGTGCGACCCGGGGCACTGAAGCTTTCTTT. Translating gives CASSATRGTEAFF.

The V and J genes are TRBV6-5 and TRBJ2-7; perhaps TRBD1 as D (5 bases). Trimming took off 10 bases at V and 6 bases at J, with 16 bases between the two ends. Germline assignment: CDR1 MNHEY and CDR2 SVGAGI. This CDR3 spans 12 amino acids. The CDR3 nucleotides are TGTGCCACCGACAGTAGGCCCCTCGAGCAGTACTTC. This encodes CATDSRPLEQYF.

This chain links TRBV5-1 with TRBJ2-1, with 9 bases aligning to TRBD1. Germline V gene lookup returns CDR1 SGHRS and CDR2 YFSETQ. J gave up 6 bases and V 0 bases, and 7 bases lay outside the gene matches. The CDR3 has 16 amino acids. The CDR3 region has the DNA TGCGCCAGCAGCTTGGATGGGACAGGGAGAGGCAATGAGCAGTTCTTC. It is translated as CASSLDGTGRGNEQFF. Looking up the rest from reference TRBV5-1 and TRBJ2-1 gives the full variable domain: KAGVTQTPRYLIKTRGQQVTLSCSPISGHRSVSWYQQTPGQGLQFLFEYFSETQRNKGNFPGRFSGRQFSNSRSEMNVSTLELGDSALYLCASSLDGTGRGNEQFFGPGTRLTVL.

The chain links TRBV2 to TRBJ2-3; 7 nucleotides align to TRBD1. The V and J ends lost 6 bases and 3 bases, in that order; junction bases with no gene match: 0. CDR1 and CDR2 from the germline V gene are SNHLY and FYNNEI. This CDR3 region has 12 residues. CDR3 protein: CASRDRTDTQYF. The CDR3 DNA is TGTGCCAGCAGGGACAGGACAGATACGCAGTATTTT.

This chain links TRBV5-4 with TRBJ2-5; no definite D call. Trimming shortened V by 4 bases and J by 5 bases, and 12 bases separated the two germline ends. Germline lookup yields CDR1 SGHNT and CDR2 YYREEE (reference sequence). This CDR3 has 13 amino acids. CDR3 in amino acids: CASSIPTRETQYF. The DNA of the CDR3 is TGTGCCAGCAGCATTCCAACCCGGGAGACCCAGTACTTC.

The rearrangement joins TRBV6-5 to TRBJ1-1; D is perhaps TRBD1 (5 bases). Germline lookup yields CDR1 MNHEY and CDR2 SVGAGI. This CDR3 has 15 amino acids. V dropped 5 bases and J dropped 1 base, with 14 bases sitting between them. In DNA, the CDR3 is TGTGCCAGCAGTCCCTGGGGCAGGCGGAACACTGAAGCTTTCTTT. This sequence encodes CASSPWGRRNTEAFF.

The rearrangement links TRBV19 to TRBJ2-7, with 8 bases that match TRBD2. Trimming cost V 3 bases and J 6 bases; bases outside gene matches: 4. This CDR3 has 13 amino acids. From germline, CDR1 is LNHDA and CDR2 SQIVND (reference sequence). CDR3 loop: CASSMGRGGEQYF. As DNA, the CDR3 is TGTGCCAGTAGTATGGGTCGGGGGGGCGAGCAGTACTTC. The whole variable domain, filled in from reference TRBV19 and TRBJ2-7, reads DGGITQSPKYLFRKEGQNVTLSCEQNLNHDAMYWYRQDPGQGLRLIYYSQIVNDFQKGDIAEGYSVSREKKESFPLTVTSAQKNPTAFYLCASSMGRGGEQYFGPGTRLTVT.

The CDR3 reads CASSEQGLSNEKLFF. The CDR3 nucleotides are TGTGCCAGCAGTGAGCAGGGGCTGTCTAATGAAAAACTGTTTTTT. This chain connects TRBV2 to TRBJ1-4, with D maybe TRBD1 (6 bases). Germline V CDR1 and CDR2: SNHLY, FYNNEI. Trimming stripped 3 bases from V and 3 bases from J, with 11 bases between. This CDR3 comprises 15 residues.

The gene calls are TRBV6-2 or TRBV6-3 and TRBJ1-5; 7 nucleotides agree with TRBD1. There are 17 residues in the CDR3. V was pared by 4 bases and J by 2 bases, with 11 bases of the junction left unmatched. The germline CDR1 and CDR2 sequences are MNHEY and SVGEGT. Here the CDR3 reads CASSSARTGTRNQPQHF. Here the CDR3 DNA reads TGTGCCAGCAGTTCCGCCAGGACAGGAACGCGCAATCAGCCCCAGCATTTT.

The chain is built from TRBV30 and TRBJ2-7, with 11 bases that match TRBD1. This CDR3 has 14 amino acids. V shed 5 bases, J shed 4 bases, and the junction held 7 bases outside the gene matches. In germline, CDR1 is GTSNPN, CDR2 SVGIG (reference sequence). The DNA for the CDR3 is TGTGCCTGGGACCGGACAGGGGGCGGATACGAGCAGTACTTC. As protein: CAWDRTGGGYEQYF. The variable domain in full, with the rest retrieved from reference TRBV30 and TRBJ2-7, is SQTIHQWPATLVQPVGSPLSLECTVEGTSNPNLYWYRQAAGRGLQLLFYSVGIGQISSEVPQNLSASRPQDRQFILSSKKLLLSDSGFYLCAWDRTGGGYEQYFGPGTRLTVT.

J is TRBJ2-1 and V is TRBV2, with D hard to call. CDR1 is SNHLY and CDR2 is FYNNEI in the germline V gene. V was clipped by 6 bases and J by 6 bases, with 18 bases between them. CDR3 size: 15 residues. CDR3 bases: TGTGCCAGCAGGGCTCAGACTTCCCCGGGCAATGAGCAGTTCTTC. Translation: CASRAQTSPGNEQFF.

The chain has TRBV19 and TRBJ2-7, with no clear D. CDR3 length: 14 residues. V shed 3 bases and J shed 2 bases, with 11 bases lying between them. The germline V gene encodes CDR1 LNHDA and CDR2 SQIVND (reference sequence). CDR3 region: CASSMSTATYEQYF. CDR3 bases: TGTGCCAGTAGTATGAGTACAGCAACCTACGAGCAGTACTTC. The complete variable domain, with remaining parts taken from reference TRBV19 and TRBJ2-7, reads DGGITQSPKYLFRKEGQNVTLSCEQNLNHDAMYWYRQDPGQGLRLIYYSQIVNDFQKGDIAEGYSVSREKKESFPLTVTSAQKNPTAFYLCASSMSTATYEQYFGPGTRLTVT.

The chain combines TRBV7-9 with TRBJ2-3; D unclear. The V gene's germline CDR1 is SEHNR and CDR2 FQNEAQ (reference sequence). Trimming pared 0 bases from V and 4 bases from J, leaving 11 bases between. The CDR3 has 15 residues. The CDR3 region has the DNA TGTGCCAGCAGCTTAGCTGGTTCGGTTCCAGATACGCAGTATTTT. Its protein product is CASSLAGSVPDTQYF.

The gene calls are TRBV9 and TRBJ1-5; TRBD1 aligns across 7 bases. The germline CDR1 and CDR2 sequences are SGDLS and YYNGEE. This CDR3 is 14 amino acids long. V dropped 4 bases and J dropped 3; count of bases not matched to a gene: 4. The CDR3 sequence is CASSPGQDNQPQHF. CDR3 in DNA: TGTGCCAGCAGCCCTGGACAGGACAATCAGCCCCAGCATTTT.

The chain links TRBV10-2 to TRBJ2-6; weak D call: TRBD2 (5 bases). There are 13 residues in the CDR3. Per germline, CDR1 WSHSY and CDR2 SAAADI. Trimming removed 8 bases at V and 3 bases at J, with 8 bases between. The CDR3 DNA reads TGCGCCAGCCACGGGGATGGGGCCAACGTCCTGACTTTC. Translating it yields CASHGDGANVLTF.

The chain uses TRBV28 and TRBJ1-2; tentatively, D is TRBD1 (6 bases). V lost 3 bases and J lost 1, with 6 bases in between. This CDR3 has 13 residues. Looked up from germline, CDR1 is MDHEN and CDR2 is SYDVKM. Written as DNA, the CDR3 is TGTGCCAGCAGTTTCAGGGGTAACTATGGCTACACCTTC. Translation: CASSFRGNYGYTF.

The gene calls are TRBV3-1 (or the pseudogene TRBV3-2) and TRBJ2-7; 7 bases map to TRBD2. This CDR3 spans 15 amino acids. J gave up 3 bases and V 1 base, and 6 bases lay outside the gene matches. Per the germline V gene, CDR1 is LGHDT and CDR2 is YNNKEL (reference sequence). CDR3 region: CASSQVGLAVYEQYF. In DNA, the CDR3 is TGTGCCAGCAGCCAAGTTGGGCTAGCGGTCTACGAGCAGTACTTC.

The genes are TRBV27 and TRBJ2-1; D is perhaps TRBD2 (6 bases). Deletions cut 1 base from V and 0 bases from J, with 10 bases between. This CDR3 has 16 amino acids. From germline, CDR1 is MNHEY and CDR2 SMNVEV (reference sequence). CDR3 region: CASSLWGGASYNEQFF. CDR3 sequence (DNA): TGTGCCAGCAGTTTATGGGGCGGGGCCTCCTACAATGAGCAGTTCTTC.

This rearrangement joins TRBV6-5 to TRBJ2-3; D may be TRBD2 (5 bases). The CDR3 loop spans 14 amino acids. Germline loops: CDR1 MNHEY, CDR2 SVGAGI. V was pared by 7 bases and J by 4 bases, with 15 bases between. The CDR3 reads CASTAGYPPDTQYF. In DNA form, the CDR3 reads TGTGCCAGCACTGCGGGCTATCCCCCAGATACGCAGTATTTT.

CDR3 sequence reads: CAWSDWVEGGYTF. In DNA form, the CDR3 reads TGTGCCTGGAGTGATTGGGTGGAGGGTGGCTACACCTTC. The chain is built from TRBV30 and TRBJ1-2; no reliable D call. Deletions cut 1 base from V and 7 bases from J, with 13 bases between. Germline values: CDR1 GTSNPN, CDR2 SVGIG (reference sequence). The CDR3 length is 13 residues.

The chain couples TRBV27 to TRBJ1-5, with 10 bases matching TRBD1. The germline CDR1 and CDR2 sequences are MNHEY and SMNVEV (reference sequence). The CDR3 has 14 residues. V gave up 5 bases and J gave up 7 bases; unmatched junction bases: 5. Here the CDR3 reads CASSPGTGVQPQHF. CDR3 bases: TGTGCCAGCAGTCCCGGGACAGGGGTACAGCCCCAGCATTTT.